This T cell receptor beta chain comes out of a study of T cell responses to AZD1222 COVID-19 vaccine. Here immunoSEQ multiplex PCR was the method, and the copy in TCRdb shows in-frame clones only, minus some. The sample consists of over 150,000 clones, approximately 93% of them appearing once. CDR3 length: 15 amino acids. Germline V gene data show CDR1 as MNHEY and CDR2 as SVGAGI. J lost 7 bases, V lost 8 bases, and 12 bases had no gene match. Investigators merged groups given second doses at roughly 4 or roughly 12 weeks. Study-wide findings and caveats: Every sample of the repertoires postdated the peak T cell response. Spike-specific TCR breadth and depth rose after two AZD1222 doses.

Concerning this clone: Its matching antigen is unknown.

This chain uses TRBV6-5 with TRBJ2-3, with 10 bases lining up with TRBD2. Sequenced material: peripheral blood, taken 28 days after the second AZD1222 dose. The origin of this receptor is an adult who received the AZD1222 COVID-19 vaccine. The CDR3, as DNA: TGTGCCAGCTCAAGTGTAAGCGGGGGGGCGAATACGCAGTATTTT. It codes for CASSSVSGGANTQYF.